The 24 T cell receptor beta chains below come from one sample, sequenced in a study of shared clonotypes between healthy human individuals. In the naive CD8 group, cells lacked CD45RO and were positively selected for CCR7, so terminally differentiated effector memory CD45RA+ cells were left out. Clones were read by immunoSEQ multiplex PCR, and TCRdb kept only the in-frame ones, dropping some. The top ten clones hold under 2% of a sample with around 2.1 million clones, around 93% of them seen once. Sequenced: naive CD8+ T cells from PBMCs. The origin of the receptors is a man younger than 30 in good health. Some clones in this sample may be carry-over from other donors' samples.

The CDR3 sequence is CASSQDGRDDGYTF. In nucleotides, the CDR3 is TGCGCCAGCAGCCAAGATGGGAGGGATGATGGCTACACCTTC. This rearrangement joins TRBV4-1 to TRBJ1-2, with unresolved D. Between the trimmed V and J ends, which lost 0 bases and 6 bases, there was a span of 11 bases. The CDR3 extends over 14 amino acids. Germline CDR1 MGHRA, CDR2 YSYEKL.

This sequence joins TRBV27 and TRBJ2-5; no clear D gene. The ends were cut back, 3 bases at V and 1 base at J, with 9 bases in the middle. CDR3 length: 14 amino acids. The germline V gene has CDR1 MNHEY and CDR2 SMNVEV (reference sequence). CDR3 bases: TGTGCCAGCAGTTTTTCGAACATCCAAGAGACCCAGTACTTC. Protein: CASSFSNIQETQYF.

This rearrangement joins TRBV7-9 to TRBJ2-1, with D unresolved. V dropped 7 bases and J dropped 0 bases, with 10 bases sitting between them. In germline, CDR1 is SEHNR, CDR2 FQNEAQ (reference sequence). The CDR3 spans 14 residues. The CDR3: CASTWSPSYNEQFF. CDR3 DNA sequence: TGTGCCAGCACTTGGAGTCCCTCCTACAATGAGCAGTTCTTC.

The chain combines TRBV4-1 with TRBJ2-1; D not resolved. V lost 1 base and J 8 bases, leaving 9 bases between the germline ends. Per the germline V gene, CDR1 is MGHRA and CDR2 is YSYEKL. The CDR3 is 13 residues long. The CDR3 nucleotides read TGCGCCAGCAGCCAAGGTGATCCGGATGAGCAGTTCTTC. Amino acids: CASSQGDPDEQFF.

The table lists this clone with a count of one. The genes are TRBV15 and TRBJ1-1; unclear D gene. Germline values: CDR1 LNHNV, CDR2 YYDKDF (reference sequence). The germline V and J ends were trimmed by 0 bases and 0 bases, with 5 bases remaining between them. The CDR3 has 14 amino acids. The CDR3 sequence: CATSRDLVNTEAFF. The CDR3 coding sequence is TGTGCCACCAGCAGAGATCTGGTGAACACTGAAGCTTTCTTT.

The gene calls are TRBV18 and TRBJ1-5, with D perhaps matching TRBD1 (5 bases). This CDR3 is 18 amino acids long. V lost 2 bases to trimming and J lost 6 bases, with 23 bases between them. Germline loops: CDR1 KGHSH, CDR2 LQKENI. The CDR3: CASSPDPPGLGVSQPQHF. The CDR3 region has the DNA TGTGCCAGCTCACCAGACCCTCCGGGACTAGGGGTTTCTCAGCCCCAGCATTTT.

The chain carries TRBV7-8 and TRBJ2-5, with TRBD2 matching 14 bases. Per the germline V gene, CDR1 is SGHVS and CDR2 is FQNEAQ. This CDR3 comprises 16 residues. Losses at the gene ends were 5 bases for V and 4 bases for J; bases not matched to a gene: 6. DNA for the CDR3: TGTGCCAGCAGCCCACGGGGGACTAGCGGGAGAGAGACCCAGTACTTC. This translates into CASSPRGTSGRETQYF.

The CDR3 nucleotides read TGTGCCAGCAGTCCCCTGGTGACAGGGTCAGTTTATGGCTACACCTTC. Residues: CASSPLVTGSVYGYTF. V is TRBV27 and J is TRBJ1-2, with 7 nucleotides matching TRBD1. J lost 5 bases, V lost 5 bases, and 14 bases had no gene match. This CDR3 comprises 16 residues. The germline CDR1 and CDR2 sequences are MNHEY and SMNVEV (reference sequence).

As regards this clone: Other DNA sequences within the sample encode an identical CDR3. The CDR3 is CATSPRSGYEQYF. CDR3 in DNA: TGTGCCACCAGCCCCAGGTCGGGCTACGAGCAGTACTTC. The J gene is TRBJ2-7, the V gene TRBV15; the D is unclear. The CDR3 loop spans 13 amino acids. Germline loops: CDR1 LNHNV, CDR2 YYDKDF (reference sequence). V gave up 5 bases and J gave up 3 bases, with 11 bases separating them.

The rearrangement joins TRBV28 to TRBJ2-1; D gene unclear. There are 15 residues in the CDR3. Per the germline V gene, CDR1 is MDHEN and CDR2 is SYDVKM. V was trimmed by 5 bases and J by 4 bases, leaving 15 bases between them. CDR3 DNA sequence: TGTGCCAGCAGTCGACACTACACCTTATACAATGAGCAGTTCTTC. This encodes CASSRHYTLYNEQFF.

V gene TRBV19 combines with J gene TRBJ2-7; TRBD2 aligns across 8 bases. The CDR3 is made up of 13 amino acids. With V trimmed by 5 bases and J by 3 bases, 3 bases remained unmatched. CDR1 LNHDA and CDR2 SQIVND come from the germline V gene (reference sequence). CDR3: CASSAGLVYEQYF. The CDR3 DNA reads as TGTGCCAGTAGTGCGGGACTAGTCTACGAGCAGTACTTC.

Only one count was recorded for this clone. The chain carries TRBV12-5 and TRBJ2-1; D unresolved. The V end lost 4 bases, the J end lost 4 bases, and 17 bases lay between the germline ends. The germline V gene encodes CDR1 LGHNT and CDR2 FRNRAP. This CDR3 is 16 amino acids long. This CDR3 reads CASGSTSERQYNEQFF. For the CDR3, the DNA is TGTGCTAGTGGTTCGACATCAGAGAGACAATACAATGAGCAGTTCTTC.

Here the CDR3 DNA reads TGTGCCAGCAGCGACCGGGTGGCTCTAAGGGGCTACGAGCAGTACTTC. Its translation is CASSDRVALRGYEQYF. This rearrangement joins TRBV7-2 to TRBJ2-7; D possibly corresponds to TRBD1 (5 bases). The CDR3 consists of 16 residues. Trimming took 5 bases from V and 3 from J, leaving 20 bases between them. Germline-derived CDR1 and CDR2 are SGHTA and FQGNSA.

The CDR3 bases are TGTGCCAGCAGTTTACAGGGGAGCGACTATGGCTACACCTTC. Its protein is CASSLQGSDYGYTF. The rearrangement joins TRBV27 to TRBJ1-2; perhaps TRBD1 as D (6 bases). The ends were cut back, 2 bases at V and 3 bases at J, with 10 bases in the middle. The CDR3 is 14 amino acids. The germline V gene has CDR1 MNHEY and CDR2 SMNVEV (reference sequence).

Only a few counts were recorded for this clone. Additional DNA sequences in this sample encode the identical CDR3. The rearrangement uses TRBV13 and TRBJ1-1, with D possibly matching TRBD1 (5 bases). The V gene lost 2 bases and the J gene lost 4 bases, with 5 bases spanning the gap. The CDR3 extends over 12 amino acids. Germline assignment: CDR1 PRHDT and CDR2 FYEKMQ (reference sequence). The CDR3 region has the DNA TGTGCCAGCAGCTTACAGGGCACTGAAGCTTTCTTT. Translating gives CASSLQGTEAFF.

The genes are TRBV28 and TRBJ2-7; 7 bases match TRBD2. The germline CDR1 and CDR2 sequences are MDHEN and SYDVKM. V lost 5 bases and J lost 0; bases outside the gene matches: 10. This CDR3 comprises 16 residues. The CDR3 region has the DNA TGTGCCAGCAGTCATTACCGGGAGGCCAACTCCTACGAGCAGTACTTC. Its protein is CASSHYREANSYEQYF.

The rearrangement uses TRBV5-5 and TRBJ1-3, with TRBD1 matching over 10 bases. V shed 4 bases, J shed 5 bases, and the junction held 9 bases outside the gene matches. The CDR3 consists of 16 residues. CDR1 is SGHKS, CDR2 YYEKEE, per germline (reference sequence). The CDR3 protein is CASSPTDRGLRNTIYF. CDR3 nucleotides: TGTGCCAGCAGCCCAACGGACAGGGGGTTACGAAACACCATATATTTT.

Worth noting for this clone: Additional DNA sequences in this sample encode the identical CDR3. V gene TRBV29-1 combines with J gene TRBJ2-1; D tentatively fits TRBD1 or TRBD2 (5 bases each). Per the germline V gene, CDR1 is SQVTM and CDR2 is ANQGSEA. This CDR3 comprises 13 residues. V was shortened by 4 bases and J by 0 bases, with 7 bases between the two germline ends. CDR3 coding DNA: TGCAGCGTTGCTGGGGGCTCCTACAATGAGCAGTTCTTC. Residues: CSVAGGSYNEQFF.

J is TRBJ2-5 and V is TRBV11-2; TRBD2 agrees at 7 bases. This CDR3 is 17 amino acids long. Germline assignment: CDR1 SGHAT and CDR2 FQNNGV. The J segment lost 5 bases and the V segment lost 1 base, leaving 13 bases of the junction unmatched. The CDR3 reads CASSLGVGLPKRETQYF. CDR3 DNA sequence: TGTGCCAGCAGCTTAGGAGTGGGACTACCAAAGCGGGAGACCCAGTACTTC.

The chain has TRBV7-7 and TRBJ2-2, with TRBD1 as a possible D gene (5 bases). The CDR3 is 15 amino acids. V lost 4 bases and J lost 4, with 13 bases in between. In germline, CDR1 is SSHAT, CDR2 FNYEAQ (reference sequence). CDR3 in amino acids: CASSSLDSLTGELFF. CDR3 DNA sequence: TGTGCCAGCAGCTCTCTTGACAGTCTCACCGGGGAGCTGTTTTTT.

This chain links TRBV7-2 with TRBJ2-7, with 7 bases identical to TRBD1. Unmatched junction bases numbered 7, after V lost 5 bases and J lost 3 bases. The CDR3 length is 14 residues. Germline V gives CDR1 SGHTA, CDR2 FQGNSA. CDR3 DNA sequence: TGTGCCAGCAGCGAGACCGGGACAGTCTACGAGCAGTACTTC. This sequence encodes CASSETGTVYEQYF.

This chain uses TRBV19 with TRBJ2-1; tentatively, D is TRBD2 (6 bases). This CDR3 spans 17 amino acids. CDR1 is LNHDA and CDR2 is SQIVND in the germline V gene (reference sequence). V dropped 3 bases and J dropped 0 bases, with 15 bases sitting between them. CDR3 protein: CASSIVGSGRSYNEQFF. The CDR3 DNA reads as TGTGCCAGTAGTATTGTTGGTAGCGGCCGCTCCTACAATGAGCAGTTCTTC.

The chain carries TRBV5-6 and TRBJ1-2; D not resolved. Germline V gene data show CDR1 as SGHDT and CDR2 as YYEEEE. The CDR3 length is 14 residues. V gave up 0 bases and J gave up 2 bases, with 8 bases separating them. The CDR3 loop reads CASSLVAVNYGYTF. CDR3 nucleotide sequence: TGTGCCAGCAGCTTGGTTGCGGTGAACTATGGCTACACCTTC.

The chain has TRBV13 and TRBJ1-4; TRBD1 matches at 9 bases. The V segment lost 6 bases and the J segment 6 bases; nucleotides outside the gene matches: 2. The germline V gene has CDR1 PRHDT and CDR2 FYEKMQ (reference sequence). This CDR3 has 13 residues. CDR3 in DNA: TGTGCCAGCAGACAGGGGGCCGATGAAAAACTGTTTTTT. It translates to CASRQGADEKLFF.